The rows below give T cell receptor beta chains drawn from one sample of a study of shared clonotypes between healthy human individuals. Profiled with immunoSEQ multiplex PCR; TCRdb holds only in-frame clones, not every one. The sample includes about 95,000 clones, approximately 61% of them seen just once. The sample was memory CD8+ T cells sorted from blood. These receptors came from a man aged 25-45 years in good health. Each CDR3 is given with its conserved first and last residue. The D gene is left open where the match is weak. Rows may omit the clone size; those that give it use once, few, many or a size class.

13	few	TRBV6-5	TRBJ2-1	NA	TGTGCCAGCAGCCTCCTTGACGGGCGTGAGCAGTTCTTC	CASSLLDGREQFF
17	NA	TRBV2	TRBJ2-5	TRBD2	TGTGCCAGCAGTGAATATGGGACTAGCGGATCCCAGGAGACCCAGTACTTC	CASSEYGTSGSQETQYF
13	NA	TRBV11-2	TRBJ1-1	TRBD1	TGTGCCAGCAGCTCGCAGGGGGTCACTGAAGCTTTCTTT	CASSSQGVTEAFF
16	NA	TRBV14	TRBJ1-4	NA	TGTGCCAGCAGCCAAGTACTCGGGGCCTCTAATGAAAAACTGTTTTTT	CASSQVLGASNEKLFF
15	NA	TRBV6-1	TRBJ2-2	NA	TGTGCCAGCAGTCCAGAAGACGGCGCCACCGGGGAGCTGTTTTTT	CASSPEDGATGELFF
11	once	TRBV9	TRBJ2-2	NA	TGTGCCAGCAGCGGATTCGGGGAGCTGTTTTTT	CASSGFGELFF
14	NA	TRBV27	TRBJ2-1	NA	TGTGCCAGCAGTTTATATGCCACGTACAATGAGCAGTTCTTC	CASSLYATYNEQFF
16	many	TRBV5-1	TRBJ2-1	TRBD1	TGCGCCAGCTCTCGCGGAGACAGGGGGCAGATGGATGAGCAGTTCTTC	CASSRGDRGQMDEQFF
15	NA	TRBV7-8	TRBJ2-7	NA	TGTGCCAGCAGCTTAGCGGCGGACAACTACTACGAGCAGTACTTC	CASSLAADNYYEQYF
19	NA	TRBV18	TRBJ2-6	NA	TGTGCCAGCTCCCCCAAGGGGGGCCTAGGACGCTCTGGGGCCAACGTCCTGACTTTC	CASSPKGGLGRSGANVLTF
11	NA	TRBV6-5	TRBJ2-7	NA	TGTGCCAGCAGCAACAGCTACGAGCAGTACTTC	CASSNSYEQYF
13	many	TRBV14	TRBJ1-2	NA	TGTGCCAGCAGCCATACAGATAACTATGGCTACACCTTC	CASSHTDNYGYTF
18	few	TRBV7-9	TRBJ2-2	TRBD2	TGTGCCAGCAGGCGTAGGTGGGGACTAGCGGGACAGGCCGGGGAGCTGTTTTTT	CASRRRWGLAGQAGELFF
12	NA	TRBV7-9	TRBJ2-7	NA	TGTGCCAGCAGCTTAATGACTCCCGAGCAGTACTTC	CASSLMTPEQYF
15	NA	TRBV2	TRBJ1-5	NA	TGTGCCAGCAGTCCTATAAGCATTAGCAATCAGCCCCAGCATTTT	CASSPISISNQPQHF
16	NA	TRBV28	TRBJ2-5	TRBD2	TGTGCCAGCAGTTTGATGCTAGCGGGAGGAGGGGAGACCCAGTACTTC	CASSLMLAGGGETQYF
13	NA	TRBV6-4	TRBJ2-5	NA	TGTGCCAGCAGCAAGACGTCCGAGGAGACCCAGTACTTC	CASSKTSEETQYF
15	NA	TRBV28	TRBJ1-2	NA	TGTGCCAGCAGTTTTTGGGGGGGTTTGGCACAGGGCTACACCTTC	CASSFWGGLAQGYTF
15	NA	TRBV15	TRBJ1-2	NA	TGTGCCACCAGCAGAGTTCGGACCTCAAACTATGGCTACACCTTC	CATSRVRTSNYGYTF
18	once	TRBV28	TRBJ2-1	TRBD1	TGTGCCAGCAGTTTACGGGACAGGGGGGCCAGCTCCTACAATGAGCAGTTCTTC	CASSLRDRGASSYNEQFF
16	few	TRBV28	TRBJ1-5	NA	TGTGCCAGCAGTTTAACCCGGGCAGGAGGAAATCAGCCCCAGCATTTT	CASSLTRAGGNQPQHF
13	NA	TRBV7-6	TRBJ2-7	NA	TGTGCCAGCAGCTTCGGGGGAGAGGGCGAGCAGTACTTC	CASSFGGEGEQYF
13	few	TRBV7-9	TRBJ1-1	NA	TGTGCCAGCCAGGAGGGTTCTGGCACTGAAGCTTTCTTT	CASQEGSGTEAFF
17	once	TRBV15	TRBJ1-1	TRBD1	TGTGCCACCAGCATACAGGACAGGGTCGAGTTTAACACTGAAGCTTTCTTT	CATSIQDRVEFNTEAFF